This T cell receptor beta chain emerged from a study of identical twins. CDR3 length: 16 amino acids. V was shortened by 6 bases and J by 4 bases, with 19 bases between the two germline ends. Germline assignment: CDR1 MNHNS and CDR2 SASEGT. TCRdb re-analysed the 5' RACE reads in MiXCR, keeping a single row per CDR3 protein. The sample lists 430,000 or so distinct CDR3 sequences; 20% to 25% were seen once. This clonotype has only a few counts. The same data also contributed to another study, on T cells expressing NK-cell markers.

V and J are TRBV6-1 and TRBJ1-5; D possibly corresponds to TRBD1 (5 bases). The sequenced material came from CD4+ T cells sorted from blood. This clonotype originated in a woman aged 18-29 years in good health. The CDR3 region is CASSPRVIGGNQPQHF. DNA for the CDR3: TGTGCCAGCAGCCCCAGGGTAATAGGTGGGAATCAGCCCCAGCATTTT.